These T cell receptor beta chains were read from a single sample in a study of T cell responses to AZD1222 COVID-19 vaccine. Libraries were prepared by immunoSEQ multiplex PCR; TCRdb keeps only in-frame clonotypes and omits some of them. The sample carries 100,000 or so clones, over 75% recorded once. Sequencing used peripheral blood, obtained on day 0 of AZD1222 vaccination. The receptors shown here come from an adult in good health. Both conserved end residues are part of each CDR3. Each record gives: clone size, J gene, D gene, CDR3 length, V gene, CDR3 DNA, CDR3 protein. D genes are given only for firm matches. Size is omitted from some rows. Given values are once, few, many or a class for expanded clones.

-,TRBJ1-5,-,14,TRBV24-1,TGTGCCACCAGTTTCGGGGCAGGTAATCAGCCCCAGCATTTT,CATSFGAGNQPQHF
-,TRBJ2-7,-,14,TRBV7-2,TGTGCCAGCAGCTTAGCCTGGCAGTCCTACGAGCAGTACTTC,CASSLAWQSYEQYF
-,TRBJ2-1,TRBD2,16,TRBV28,TGTGCCAGCAGCCTCATTAGCGGGGGCTCCTACAATGAGCAGTTCTTC,CASSLISGGSYNEQFF
once,TRBJ2-7,-,14,TRBV5-4,TGTGCCAGCAGCCACCCGGGCCAAGACTACGAGCAGTACTTC,CASSHPGQDYEQYF
once,TRBJ2-3,TRBD2,15,TRBV7-3,TGTGCCAGCAGCCCCGGGGGGGGCGCGACAGATACGCAGTATTTT,CASSPGGGATDTQYF
-,TRBJ2-2,TRBD2,16,TRBV5-8,TGTGCCAGCAGCTTGGCGCATACTAGCGGAGGCGGGGAGCTGTTTTTT,CASSLAHTSGGGELFF
-,TRBJ2-2,-,14,TRBV9,TGTGCCAGCAGCAGGACCATGAACACCGGGGAGCTGTTTTTT,CASSRTMNTGELFF
-,TRBJ2-2,-,15,TRBV9,TGTGCCAGCAGCGGGAGACAGACGAACACCGGGGAGCTGTTTTTT,CASSGRQTNTGELFF
-,TRBJ1-5,-,14,TRBV19,TGTGCCAGTACCCAAGTGGGGCTCGCAGAACCCCAGCATTTT,CASTQVGLAEPQHF
-,TRBJ2-7,TRBD1,14,TRBV28,TGTGCCAGCAGTTTCACAGGGGCGGTTTACGAGCAGTACTTC,CASSFTGAVYEQYF
-,TRBJ1-1,-,14,TRBV18,TGTGCCAGCTCACCACGGGCGGCGAACACTGAAGCTTTCTTT,CASSPRAANTEAFF
-,TRBJ2-7,TRBD1,14,TRBV5-6,TGTGCCAGCAGCTCCAAGGACAGGGGATACGAGCAGTACTTC,CASSSKDRGYEQYF
-,TRBJ1-2,-,13,TRBV7-9,TGTGCCAGCAGCTTAACAGAAAGCTATGGCTACACCTTC,CASSLTESYGYTF
-,TRBJ1-6,TRBD1,13,TRBV15,TGTGCCACCAGCCAGGGGGCAGCTTCACCCCTCCACTTT,CATSQGAASPLHF
few,TRBJ1-1,-,22,TRBV21-1,TGTGCCAGCAGCAAGCACAAGGTTTCGGACAGGGGACGCCTCGTGATGAACACTGAAGCTTTCTTT,CASSKHKVSDRGRLVMNTEAFF
-,TRBJ1-2,TRBD1,17,TRBV19,TGTGCCAGTGTAGTGGGGAAACAGGGGACTTACACTGATGGCTACACCTTC,CASVVGKQGTYTDGYTF
-,TRBJ2-1,TRBD2,16,TRBV24-1,TGTGCCACCAGTGATTTGCGGGCAGCGGGATACAATGAGCAGTTCTTC,CATSDLRAAGYNEQFF
-,TRBJ2-1,-,12,TRBV19,TGTGCCAGTAGTATAGCATCAGGTGAGCAGTTCTTC,CASSIASGEQFF
-,TRBJ2-7,TRBD2,18,TRBV9,TGTGCCAGCACCGTCGCGGGAGGCCCAATGAACCCATACTTCGAGCAGTACTTC,CASTVAGGPMNPYFEQYF
once,TRBJ2-1,TRBD2,17,TRBV30,TGTGCCTGGACCCCGGGGGGGGCTAGCGGGATACTCAATGAGCAGTTCTTC,CAWTPGGASGILNEQFF
-,TRBJ2-7,-,16,TRBV27,TGTGCCAGCAGTCTCTCCCTGGACTCGAAAGCCTACGAGCAGTACTTC,CASSLSLDSKAYEQYF
-,TRBJ2-6,-,14,TRBV10-3,TGTGCCATTGAGGACAGCTCTGGGGCCAACGTCCTGACTTTC,CAIEDSSGANVLTF
-,TRBJ2-7,TRBD2,15,TRBV3-1/TRBV3-2,TGTGCCAGCAGCCAAATACTAGCGGGAGCTCCCGAGCAGTACTTC,CASSQILAGAPEQYF
-,TRBJ2-7,TRBD2,13,TRBV19,TGTGCCAGTAGTGGACTAGCGGGAGATGAGCAGTACTTC,CASSGLAGDEQYF
-,TRBJ1-5,TRBD1,15,TRBV28,TGTGCCAGCAGTGGGGACAGCCTTAGCAATCAGCCCCAGCATTTT,CASSGDSLSNQPQHF
-,TRBJ2-1,-,14,TRBV5-6,TGTGCCAGCAGCGCCAGCGGACTCTACAATGAGCAGTTCTTC,CASSASGLYNEQFF